Described below is a single T cell receptor beta chain sequence and its context. The CDR3 contains 14 residues. Germline CDR1 is KGHSH and CDR2 is LQKENI. V lost 3 bases and J 5 bases, leaving 10 bases between the germline ends. The sample originates from a study of identifying expanded T cells in peripheral blood. Only in-frame clones appear in the TCRdb table, and some are missing; sequencing was by immunoSEQ multiplex PCR. The sample shows around 82,000 clones, over 80% of them seen only once. Sequencing was carried out using blood. The chain has TRBV18 and TRBJ1-4; possible D gene TRBD1, 5 bases. This sequence originates from a person aged 18-69 years in good health. The CDR3 DNA sequence: TGTGCCAGCTCACCCCTGGCAGGGAATGAAAAACTGTTTTTT. The encoded protein is CASSPLAGNEKLFF.